This TCR beta chain was observed in a study of graft-versus-host responses after intestinal transplantation (dated by TCRdb to about 2021). General notes on the study: Multivisceral, liver-intestinal, or isolated intestinal transplants were received by the recipients. Every recipient was given anti-thymocyte globulin induction, then maintenance tacrolimus and steroids for about three years. Instead of going to the commercial service, samples from a few later patients were sequenced in-house on an Illumina MiSeq and processed with MiXCR. Alloreactive clones were identified by sequencing pre-transplant mixed lymphocyte reaction products and comparing them with unstimulated pre-transplant donor and recipient T cells. Graft-versus-host and host-versus-graft alloreactive T cell clones were tracked in the graft, circulation and bone marrow after intestinal transplantation using bulk TCR-beta CDR3 sequencing. The cohort enrolled 20 to 25 intestinal transplant recipients, one of whom was a retransplant, and 3 patients without pretransplant specimens were excluded. A peak of at least 4% donor T cells among recipient peripheral blood mononuclear cells was the definition used for donor T cell macrochimerism.

In light of the paper, this sample's time point label describes: cells obtained before transplantation from donor or recipient. CD3+CD4+ and CD3+CD8+ populations were FACS-sorted from unstimulated pre-transplant donor and recipient cells taken from spleen or lymph nodes. Worth noting for this clone: There is no known antigen for this receptor. No base qualities exist here, and no much larger clone lies one base off it.

The library was made by the immunoSEQ multiplex PCR assay. In most patients, genomic DNA was isolated using the Qiagen DNeasy Blood and Tissue Kit and sent frozen to Adaptive Biotechnologies for TCR sequencing. Adaptive Biotechnologies carried out high-throughput TCR-beta CDR3 sequencing of genomic DNA for most patients. As for the original processing: Adaptive's ImmunoSEQ software supplied the TCR sequencing data for around 19 patients, while MiXCR and VDJtools were used to process a few other patients. CD4 versus CD8 sorting errors were corrected by removing sequences found in both subsets at a frequency ratio below 5:1. CDR3 nucleotide sequences shared between donor and recipient were removed because the origin of such sequences could not be assigned. To count as alloreactive, a clone needed at least 2-fold expansion over unstimulated cells and a minimum CFSE-low frequency of 0.002% (template counts) or 0.001% (read counts). A clone was considered mappable if detected in the sequenced pre-transplant spleen, lymph node, or MLR CFSE-low populations of the donor or recipient. The cumulative frequency of alloreactive clones was calculated as a percentage of all sequences, weighted by copy number. TCRdb holds this immuneACCESS table with in-frame rearrangements only. Some clones are missing; in checked studies, unresolved V genes explain under half, and the rest has no known cause. The DNA was the basis for D and trimming; V, J and clone size are from that table. This sample holds more than 90,000 clones; roughly 93% were observed only once. 1% to 1.5% of the sample rests with the top ten.

Findings and caveats that apply to the study as a whole: The conclusions were limited by the relatively low number and heterogeneity of the intestinal transplant patients. GvH clones were detected in recipient bone marrow, and some of these GvH clones were observed earlier in ileal mucosa or blood, consistent with an intestinal mucosal origin. Early after transplant, peak levels of circulating GvH clones were associated with declines in HvG clones. In the allografts of patients with donor T cell macrochimerism, GvH to HvG T cell clonal ratios were high.

CDR1 is given as LGHNA and CDR2 as YNFKEQ, both from the germline V gene. From the cysteine up to the phenylalanine, the CDR3 has a length of 16 residues. The kept DNA is CDR3 alone, 48 bases in frame from the first base. The germline ends are 13 bases apart after V is trimmed by 2 bases and J by 0 bases. The clonotype was recovered from a human donor who was the organ donor for an intestinal transplant. The chain is encoded by TRBV4-2 joined to TRBJ1-1; a weak D assignment points to TRBD1 (6 bases agree). The specimen was unstimulated CD8+ T cells sorted from spleen or lymph node cells, collected before transplant. The encoded CDR3 is CASSQPSGHMNTEAFF. Read as DNA, the sequence is TGTGCCAGCAGCCAACCATCGGGACATATGAACACTGAAGCTTTCTTT.